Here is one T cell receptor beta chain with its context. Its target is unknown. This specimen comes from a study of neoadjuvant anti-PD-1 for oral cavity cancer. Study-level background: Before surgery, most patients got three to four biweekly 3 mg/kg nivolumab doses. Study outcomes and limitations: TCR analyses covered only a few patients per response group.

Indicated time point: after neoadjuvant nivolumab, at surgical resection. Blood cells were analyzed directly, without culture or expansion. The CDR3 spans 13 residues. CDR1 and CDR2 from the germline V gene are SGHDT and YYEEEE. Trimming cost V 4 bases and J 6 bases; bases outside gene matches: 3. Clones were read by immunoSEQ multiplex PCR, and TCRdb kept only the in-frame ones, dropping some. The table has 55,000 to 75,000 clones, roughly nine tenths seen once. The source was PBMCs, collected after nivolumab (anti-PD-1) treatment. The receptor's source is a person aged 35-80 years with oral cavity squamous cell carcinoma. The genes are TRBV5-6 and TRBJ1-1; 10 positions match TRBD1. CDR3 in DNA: TGTGCCAGCAGCGTCGGACAGGGGGCTGAAGCTTTCTTT. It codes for CASSVGQGAEAFF.